This T cell receptor beta chain was recovered during a study of beta chain features in type 1 diabetes. Points on this clone: Its target is unknown.

Study observations and caveats: TCRB CDR3s from Type 1 diabetes patients were moderately but significantly shorter in all four CD4+ subsets. Within the patient group, naive, central memory and Treg TCRB repertoires appeared more similar to each other than within healthy donors.

Expressed TCRB transcripts were sequenced after all isolated RNA was converted to cDNA. Here immunoSEQ multiplex PCR was the method, and the copy in TCRdb shows in-frame clones only, minus some. The sample includes about 160,000 clones, approximately 8.1% of them seen just once. Germline V lookup: CDR1 SEHNR, CDR2 FQNEAQ (reference sequence). The CDR3 is 15 amino acids. Trimming cost V 4 bases and J 2 bases; bases outside gene matches: 7. Input material: central memory CD4+ T cells from blood. This clonotype was sampled from a man aged 18 to 35 with type 1 diabetes. This chain links TRBV7-9 with TRBJ1-1; 7 nucleotides agree with TRBD1. The CDR3 loop is CASSSANRGNTEAFF. For the CDR3, the DNA is TGTGCCAGCAGCTCGGCAAACAGGGGAAACACTGAAGCTTTCTTT.